This TCR beta chain originates from a study of T cell responses to AZD1222 COVID-19 vaccine. This clone was recorded once. Its antigen is undetermined. Clones were read by immunoSEQ multiplex PCR, and TCRdb kept only the in-frame ones, dropping some. This table holds around 100,000 clones, 80% to 85% found once. Study observations and caveats: Without day 14 samples, only post-peak T cell repertoires were studied.

Germline V CDR1 and CDR2: MDHEN, SYDVKM. CDR3 length: 15 residues. V was pared by 4 bases and J by 11 bases, with 18 bases between. The genes are TRBV28 and TRBJ1-6; D might be TRBD1 (5 bases). The source of this sequence is an adult in good health. This material consisted of peripheral blood, taken on day 0 of AZD1222 vaccination. CDR3 bases: TGTGCCAGCAGTTGGACGGTTTCCCAGGGTCCACCCCTCCACTTT. Its translation is CASSWTVSQGPPLHF.